One T cell receptor (beta chain) is described in this entry. TCRdb keeps only in-frame clones here, not all; method: immunoSEQ multiplex PCR. The sample records over 150,000 clones, around 88% being singletons. The sample originates from a study of T cell responses to AZD1222 COVID-19 vaccine. With V trimmed by 2 bases and J by 9 bases, 8 bases remained unmatched. The CDR3 sequence is 15 residues long. Germline V lookup: CDR1 SEHNR, CDR2 FQNEAQ (reference sequence). The clonotype comes from an adult in good health. The sequencing used peripheral blood, collected on day 0 of AZD1222 vaccination. This sequence joins TRBV7-9 and TRBJ2-5; the match to TRBD2 covers 11 bases. Here the CDR3 reads CASSLPTSGSTAQYF. The CDR3 nucleotides are TGTGCCAGCAGCTTACCCACTAGCGGGAGTACGGCCCAGTACTTC. The variable domain in full, with the rest retrieved from reference TRBV7-9 and TRBJ2-5, is DTGVSQNPRHKITKRGQNVTFRCDPISEHNRLYWYRQTLGQGPEFLTYFQNEAQLEKSRLLSDRFSAERPKGSFSTLEIQRTEQGDSAMYLCASSLPTSGSTAQYFGPGTRLLVL.